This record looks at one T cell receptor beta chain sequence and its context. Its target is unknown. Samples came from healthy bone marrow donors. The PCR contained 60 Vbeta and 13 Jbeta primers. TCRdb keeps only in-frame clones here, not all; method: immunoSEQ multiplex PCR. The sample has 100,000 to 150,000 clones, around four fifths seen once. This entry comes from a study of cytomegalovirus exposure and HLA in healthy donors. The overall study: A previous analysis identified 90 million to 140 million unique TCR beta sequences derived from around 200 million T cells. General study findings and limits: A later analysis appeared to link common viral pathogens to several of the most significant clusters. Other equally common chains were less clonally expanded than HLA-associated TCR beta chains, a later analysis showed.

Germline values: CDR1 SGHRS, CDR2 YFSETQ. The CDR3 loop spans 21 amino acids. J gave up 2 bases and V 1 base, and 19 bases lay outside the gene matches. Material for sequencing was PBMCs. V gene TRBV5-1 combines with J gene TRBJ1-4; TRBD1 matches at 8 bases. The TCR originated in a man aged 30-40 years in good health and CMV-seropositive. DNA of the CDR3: TGCGCCAGCAGCTTGAACTTCCAAGGACAGGGAGGTCCCCCGACTAATGAAAAACTGTTTTTT. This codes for CASSLNFQGQGGPPTNEKLFF.